These T cell receptor beta chains were read from a single sample in a study of blood T cells in healthy people across ages. One entry per CDR3 protein results from TCRdb running MiXCR on the 5' RACE reads. The table has some 1.1 million distinct CDR3 sequences, less than 45% seen once. Sequenced input: blood. The receptors here all came from a man aged 18 to 29 in good health. CDR3s include the opening cysteine and the closing phenylalanine or tryptophan. The D gene is left open where the match is weak. The size of a clone is reported for some rows only, either as once, few or many, or as a class for expanded clones.

D gene: TRBD2; V gene: TRBV5-1; clone size: few; J gene: TRBJ2-5; CDR3 protein: CASSLVSSGGAYQETQYF; CDR3 DNA: TGCGCCAGCAGCTTGGTTTCTAGCGGGGGGGCCTACCAAGAGACCCAGTACTTC
D gene: TRBD2; V gene: TRBV12-3/TRBV12-4; clone size: few; J gene: TRBJ2-5; CDR3 protein: CASTFMRGRETQYF; CDR3 DNA: TGTGCCAGCACATTTATGCGGGGGAGGGAGACCCAGTACTTC
D gene: .; V gene: TRBV6-2/TRBV6-3; clone size: .; J gene: TRBJ2-1; CDR3 protein: CASSSRQRTYNEQFF; CDR3 DNA: TGTGCCAGCAGTTCTAGGCAGCGCACTTACAATGAGCAGTTCTTC
D gene: .; V gene: TRBV15; clone size: .; J gene: TRBJ1-1; CDR3 protein: CATSRGTGSSNTEAFF; CDR3 DNA: TGTGCCACCAGCAGAGGGACGGGCAGCTCCAACACTGAAGCTTTCTTT
D gene: .; V gene: TRBV9; clone size: .; J gene: TRBJ2-1; CDR3 protein: CASSVTGVYNEQFF; CDR3 DNA: TGTGCCAGCAGCGTAACGGGGGTCTACAATGAGCAGTTCTTC
D gene: TRBD1; V gene: TRBV7-2; clone size: .; J gene: TRBJ1-1; CDR3 protein: CASSLSLNRGLGGTEAFF; CDR3 DNA: TGTGCCAGCAGCCTATCCTTGAACAGGGGGCTAGGGGGCACTGAAGCTTTCTTT
D gene: TRBD1; V gene: TRBV7-8; clone size: .; J gene: TRBJ1-2; CDR3 protein: CASTRDRNYGYTF; CDR3 DNA: TGTGCCAGCACGCGGGACAGAAACTATGGCTACACCTTC
D gene: .; V gene: TRBV5-1; clone size: .; J gene: TRBJ2-2; CDR3 protein: CASTTSTNTGELFF; CDR3 DNA: TGCGCCAGCACCACTTCCACGAACACCGGGGAGCTGTTTTTT
D gene: .; V gene: TRBV18; clone size: few; J gene: TRBJ1-2; CDR3 protein: CASSPSASTNYGYTF; CDR3 DNA: TGTGCCAGCTCACCGTCAGCTTCCACTAACTATGGCTACACCTTC
D gene: .; V gene: TRBV20-1; clone size: few; J gene: TRBJ1-2; CDR3 protein: CSARDQLVSGGGYGYTF; CDR3 DNA: TGCAGTGCTAGAGATCAGTTAGTTTCGGGTGGTGGCTATGGCTACACCTTC
D gene: .; V gene: TRBV4-3; clone size: few; J gene: TRBJ2-1; CDR3 protein: CASSQDQAVSSYNEQFF; CDR3 DNA: TGCGCCAGCAGCCAGGACCAGGCTGTGAGCTCCTACAATGAGCAGTTCTTC
D gene: .; V gene: TRBV7-7; clone size: .; J gene: TRBJ2-1; CDR3 protein: CASSVDGYNEQFF; CDR3 DNA: TGTGCTAGCAGCGTAGATGGGTACAATGAGCAGTTCTTC
D gene: .; V gene: TRBV12-3/TRBV12-4; clone size: few; J gene: TRBJ1-1; CDR3 protein: CASRRTEAFF; CDR3 DNA: TGTGCCAGCAGGCGTACTGAAGCTTTCTTT
D gene: TRBD1; V gene: TRBV11-3; clone size: .; J gene: TRBJ2-5; CDR3 protein: CASSYGQGREETQYF; CDR3 DNA: TGTGCCAGCAGCTATGGACAGGGAAGAGAGGAGACCCAGTACTTC